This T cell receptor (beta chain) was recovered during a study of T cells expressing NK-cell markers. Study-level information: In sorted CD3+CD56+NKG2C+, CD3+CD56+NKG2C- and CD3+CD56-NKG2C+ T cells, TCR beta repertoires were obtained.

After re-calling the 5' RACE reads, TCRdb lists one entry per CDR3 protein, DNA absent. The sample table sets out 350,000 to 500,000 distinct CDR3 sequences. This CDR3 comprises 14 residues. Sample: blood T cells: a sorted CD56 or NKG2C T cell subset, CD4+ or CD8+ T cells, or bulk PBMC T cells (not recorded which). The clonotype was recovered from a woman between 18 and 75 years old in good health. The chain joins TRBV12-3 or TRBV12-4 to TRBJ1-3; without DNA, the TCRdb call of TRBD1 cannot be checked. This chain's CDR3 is CASTRDRGGNTIYF.